This T cell receptor beta chain was captured in a study of cytomegalovirus exposure and HLA in healthy donors. General observations from the study: Across donors, most TCRs were seen rarely, yet some public ones were widespread.

Losses at the gene ends were 10 bases for V and 3 bases for J; bases not matched to a gene: 7. The CDR3 has 13 amino acids. CDR1 is LNHDA and CDR2 is SQIVND in the germline V gene (reference sequence). Remarks on this clone: Its antigen is unknown.

PCR amplification relied on 60 Vbeta primers (plus 13 Jbeta primers). Data came from immunoSEQ multiplex PCR; TCRdb stores just in-frame clones and leaves some out. The table records roughly 150,000 clones, approximately 88% of them present only once. The V and J genes are TRBV19 and TRBJ2-3; 7 bases align to TRBD2. The source of this sequence is a boy aged 2 to 10 in good health and CMV-seronegative. Sequenced material: PBMCs. The CDR3 reads CAISGGSTDTQYF. CDR3 DNA: TGTGCCATCTCGGGGGGATCTACAGATACGCAGTATTTT. Full variable domain (remainder filled in from reference TRBV19 and TRBJ2-3): DGGITQSPKYLFRKEGQNVTLSCEQNLNHDAMYWYRQDPGQGLRLIYYSQIVNDFQKGDIAEGYSVSREKKESFPLTVTSAQKNPTAFYLCAISGGSTDTQYFGPGTRLTVL.